Presented here are 14 T cell receptor beta chains from one specimen sequenced in a study of T cells in Graves' hyperthyroidism and ophthalmopathy. TCR beta CDR3 region amplification was performed from RNA transcripts. The TCR CDR3 first-round RT-PCR relied on the HTBI primer set. TCRdb re-called the multiplex PCR reads through MiXCR, storing one row per CDR3 protein. The sample yields more than 650,000 distinct CDR3 sequences, 11% to 15% seen once. Sequencing was performed on blood. The receptors originated from a woman under 30 with Graves' hyperthyroidism.

This clonotype was counted a few times. V and J are TRBV7-3 and TRBJ2-4, with D possibly being TRBD1 or TRBD2 (5 bases each). The CDR3 contains 16 residues. The V end lost 5 bases, the J end lost 0 bases, and 14 bases lay between the germline ends. Germline CDR1 SGHTA, CDR2 FQGTGA. CDR3 amino acids: CASSLAGTLAKNIQYF. The CDR3 DNA reads as TGTGCCAGCAGCCTAGCCGGGACCCTAGCCAAAAACATTCAGTACTTC.

This clonotype was seen a few times. The rearrangement links TRBV20-1 to TRBJ1-3; possible D gene TRBD1, 5 bases. Trimming pared 4 bases from V and 0 bases from J, leaving 13 bases between. The germline gives CDR1 DFQATT, CDR2 SNEGSKA (reference sequence). The CDR3 consists of 15 residues. CDR3 amino acids: CSAKRGHVSGNTIYF. The CDR3, as DNA: TGCAGTGCTAAAAGGGGCCATGTCTCTGGAAACACCATATATTTT.

This clonotype was observed at least ten times. The chain has TRBV20-1 and TRBJ1-5, with no clear D. Trimming stripped 4 bases from V and 1 base from J, with 17 bases between. The CDR3 sequence is 16 residues long. Per germline, CDR1 DFQATT and CDR2 SNEGSKA (reference sequence). The CDR3 sequence: CSATMFAIRSNQPQHF. CDR3 bases: TGCAGTGCTACAATGTTTGCTATTAGGAGCAATCAGCCCCAGCATTTT.

The V and J genes are TRBV18 and TRBJ2-7, with TRBD1 matching over 10 bases. Trimming removed 3 bases from V and 5 bases from J; junction bases left unmatched: 13. This CDR3 contains 17 residues. The germline gives CDR1 KGHSH, CDR2 LQKENI. CDR3 sequence: CASSPRGTPGQGNEQYF. DNA for the CDR3: TGTGCCAGCTCACCTCGGGGGACCCCGGGACAGGGGAACGAGCAGTACTTC.

The genes are TRBV5-1 and TRBJ2-6; perhaps D is TRBD1 or TRBD2 (6 bases each). The germline V and J ends were trimmed by 4 bases and 0 bases, with 17 bases remaining between them. CDR1 and CDR2 (germline): SGHRS, YFSETQ. This CDR3 region has 18 residues. The CDR3 sequence: CASSPGGGPPSGANVLTF. The CDR3 DNA reads as TGCGCCAGCAGCCCCGGAGGGGGGCCCCCCTCTGGGGCCAACGTCCTGACTTTC.

This clonotype was found many times. The rearrangement links TRBV20-1 to TRBJ2-1; 8 nucleotides agree with TRBD2. Losses at the gene ends were 1 base for V and 6 bases for J; bases not matched to a gene: 11. This CDR3 spans 16 amino acids. Germline assignment: CDR1 DFQATT and CDR2 SNEGSKA (reference sequence). The DNA for the CDR3 is TGCAGTGCTAGAGCCCCCGGAATAGCGGGGACCAATGAGCAGTTCTTC. This codes for CSARAPGIAGTNEQFF.

The chain couples TRBV5-4 to TRBJ2-7; D is undetermined. This CDR3 is 13 amino acids long. Germline CDR1 and CDR2: SGHNT and YYREEE (reference sequence). Trimming pared 1 base from V and 1 base from J, leaving 6 bases between. CDR3 loop: CASSLYGSYEQYF. The CDR3, as DNA: TGTGCCAGCAGCTTGTATGGATCCTACGAGCAGTACTTC. The full variable domain, completed using reference TRBV5-4 and TRBJ2-7, is ETGVTQSPTHLIKTRGQQVTLRCSSQSGHNTVSWYQQALGQGPQFIFQYYREEENGRGNFPPRFSGLQFPNYSSELNVNALELDDSALYLCASSLYGSYEQYFGPGTRLTVT.

This clonotype was seen ten or more times. The chain employs TRBV27 and TRBJ2-7; D is ambiguous. Germline V gene sequence: CDR1 MNHEY, CDR2 SMNVEV (reference sequence). V lost 5 bases to trimming and J lost 3 bases, with 11 bases between them. The CDR3 is 13 residues long. The CDR3 nucleotides are TGTGCCAGCAGTCTAAGGGCGTACTACGAGCAGTACTTC. Residues: CASSLRAYYEQYF.

This clonotype was detected many times. This sequence joins TRBV7-3 and TRBJ2-1; D might be TRBD1 (5 bases). V was pared by 3 bases and J by 3 bases, with 6 bases between. This CDR3 comprises 13 residues. CDR1 and CDR2 (germline): SGHTA, FQGTGA. CDR3 in DNA: TGTGCCAGCAGCTTGGGGCTCTACAATGAGCAGTTCTTC. It yields the protein CASSLGLYNEQFF. Complete variable domain (other parts from reference TRBV7-3 and TRBJ2-1): GAGVSQTPSNKVTEKGKYVELRCDPISGHTALYWYRQSLGQGPEFLIYFQGTGAADDSGLPNDRFFAVRPEGSVSTLKIQRTERGDSAVYLCASSLGLYNEQFFGPGTRLTVL.

This clonotype has just a few counts. This sequence joins TRBV7-2 and TRBJ2-1; no clear D. Between the trimmed V and J ends, which lost 5 bases and 6 bases, there was a span of 17 bases. The CDR3 spans 15 residues. Germline loops: CDR1 SGHTA, CDR2 FQGNSA. DNA of the CDR3: TGTGCCAGCAGCCCGTCGATGGCTGACCCCAATGAGCAGTTCTTC. Protein: CASSPSMADPNEQFF.

This clonotype was observed a few times. The chain has TRBV7-9 and TRBJ2-1, with D maybe TRBD2 (6 bases). The CDR3 loop spans 16 amino acids. V lost 5 bases and J lost 3, with 17 bases in between. CDR1 is SEHNR and CDR2 is FQNEAQ in the germline V gene (reference sequence). In DNA form, the CDR3 reads TGTGCCAGCAGCCCGCCCCGAGGGACTGACTACAATGAGCAGTTCTTC. Its translation: CASSPPRGTDYNEQFF.

J is TRBJ2-3 and V is TRBV12-3 or TRBV12-4; perhaps TRBD2 as D (5 bases). CDR3 size: 16 residues. The V and J ends lost 6 bases and 6 bases respectively, with 22 bases between them. The CDR3 loop reads CASRSRGLSPLDTQYF. CDR3 in DNA: TGTGCCAGCAGGTCCCGAGGGCTTTCTCCATTGGATACGCAGTATTTT.

This clonotype was picked up many times. The chain uses TRBV7-8 and TRBJ2-1; TRBD2 matches at 8 bases. The J segment lost 6 bases and the V segment lost 10 bases, leaving 14 bases of the junction unmatched. This CDR3 region has 15 residues. Germline CDR1 is SGHVS and CDR2 is FQNEAQ. The CDR3 loop reads CATRRLSGNPNEQFF. The CDR3 bases are TGTGCCACCAGGCGCCTTAGCGGGAATCCCAATGAGCAGTTCTTC.

In this sample, this clonotype turned up many times. The rearrangement links TRBV28 to TRBJ2-5; perhaps TRBD2 as D (5 bases). Trimming took off 5 bases at V and 2 bases at J, with 15 bases between the two ends. Germline V gene lookup returns CDR1 MDHEN and CDR2 SYDVKM. This CDR3 comprises 15 residues. The CDR3 nucleotides read TGTGCCAGCAGTCAGGACTCAATGGGACAAGAGACCCAGTACTTC. Its protein product is CASSQDSMGQETQYF.